These T cell receptor beta chains were read from a single sample in a study of cytomegalovirus exposure and HLA in healthy donors. The method was immunoSEQ multiplex PCR; TCRdb's version includes in-frame clones alone and lacks a portion of them. The sample shows hundreds of thousands of clones, more than 75% of them seen only once. Sequenced: PBMCs. Receptors originate from a woman under 30 in good health and CMV-seronegative. Each CDR3 is given with its conserved first and last residue. Fields, in order: V gene, D gene, clone size, J gene, CDR3 length, CDR3 DNA, CDR3 protein. D genes are given only for firm matches. Some rows mark clone size as missing; the rest say once, few, many or name a class of expanded clone.

>TRBV20-1|TRBD1|.|TRBJ1-1|11
TGCAGCGTTGGACAGGGAAGTGAAGCTTTCTTT
CSVGQGSEAFF
>TRBV11-2|TRBD2|.|TRBJ2-7|18
TGTGCCAGCAGCTTTGGACAGTATAGCGGGAGGGAGGGGATCGAGCAGTACTTC
CASSFGQYSGREGIEQYF
>TRBV6-1|TRBD2|.|TRBJ2-3|15
TGTGCCGCCGGGAGCAAGCGGGAGGTTACAGATACGCAGTATTTT
CAAGSKREVTDTQYF
>TRBV6-5|.|.|TRBJ1-6|14
TGTGCCAGCAGTTCGCAGGGCCCGGATTCACCCCTCCACTTT
CASSSQGPDSPLHF
>TRBV29-1|TRBD2|.|TRBJ2-5|19
TGCAGCGTTGATGGGCTAGAAGGCCTAGCGGGAACCCACCAAGAGACCCAGTACTTC
CSVDGLEGLAGTHQETQYF
>TRBV19|TRBD1|.|TRBJ1-2|15
TGTGCCAGTAGTATATCGGGACAGCGGGTCTTGGGCTACACCTTC
CASSISGQRVLGYTF
>TRBV7-6|.|.|TRBJ1-2|15
TGTGCCAGCAGCGCAGGCCAGGGGTTCAACTATGGCTACACCTTC
CASSAGQGFNYGYTF
>TRBV7-2|.|.|TRBJ1-1|12
TGTGCCAGCAGCTTAGGACATAATGAAGCTTTCTTT
CASSLGHNEAFF
>TRBV10-2|TRBD1|.|TRBJ2-1|15
TGCGCCAGCAGCGGACAGGGGAGATCCTACAATGAGCAGTTCTTC
CASSGQGRSYNEQFF
>TRBV27|TRBD2|.|TRBJ2-1|19
TGTGCCAGCAGTTTAAAGCACGGGGGGGTCAACAGGGTGGACAATGAGCAGTTCTTC
CASSLKHGGVNRVDNEQFF
>TRBV4-3|TRBD1|.|TRBJ2-5|16
TGCGCCAGCAGCCAAGATGGGGGACAGGGGTTGGAGACCCAGTACTTC
CASSQDGGQGLETQYF
>TRBV28|.|.|TRBJ2-3|14
TGTGCCAGCAGTCAAAGGACTAGCACAGATACGCAGTATTTT
CASSQRTSTDTQYF
>TRBV30|.|.|TRBJ1-2|13
TGTGCCTGGAGTGTAACGGGGTTCCGGGGCTACACCTTC
CAWSVTGFRGYTF
>TRBV25-1|.|.|TRBJ2-5|17
TGTGCCAGCAGTGAATCAGGCAGGGAGGTAACACAAGAGACCCAGTACTTC
CASSESGREVTQETQYF
>TRBV9|.|.|TRBJ2-7|15
TGTGCCAGCAGCGTAGGGTCTGGACTGGGTTACGAGCAGTACTTC
CASSVGSGLGYEQYF
>TRBV2|.|.|TRBJ2-7|15
TGTGCCAGCAGTGACTCAGGCCCCGGGATCTACGAGCAGTACTTC
CASSDSGPGIYEQYF
>TRBV5-5|.|.|TRBJ1-4|17
TGTGCCAGCAGCTCCCCCGGTTGGAGGAAGACTAATGAAAAACTGTTTTTT
CASSSPGWRKTNEKLFF
>TRBV27|.|.|TRBJ2-5|14
TGTGCCAGCAGTTTAAGTTTTACCCTACAGACCCAGTACTTC
CASSLSFTLQTQYF
>TRBV5-4|.|few|TRBJ1-1|13
TGTGCCAGCTCCGGAGGTGGACGGGCTGAAGCTTTCTTT
CASSGGGRAEAFF
>TRBV28|TRBD2|.|TRBJ2-5|16
TGTGCCAGCAGTTTATCCAGGACTAGCGGTGGGGGGACCCAGTACTTC
CASSLSRTSGGGTQYF
>TRBV6-5|TRBD1|.|TRBJ2-7|16
TGTGCCAGCAGTTCCCCCGCAGGGACAGGGAACTACGAGCAGTACTTC
CASSSPAGTGNYEQYF
>TRBV5-6|.|once|TRBJ1-6|16
TGTGCCAGCAGCTTTGGGAGGGACTCTCGTTCCTCACCCCTCCACTTT
CASSFGRDSRSSPLHF